These 13 T cell receptor beta chains originate from one sample sequenced in a study of Ad26.COV2.S vaccination and SARS-CoV-2 variants (dated by TCRdb to the early 2020s). In the paper's terms, the treatment or condition label means: about 20 received Ad26.COV2.S at low or high dose, single or two shots; roughly 5 received placebo; per-sample allocation not given. For vaccine and placebo recipients, repertoires were sequenced using samples collected on day 63 after the first injection. The library was built by means of the immunoSEQ multiplex PCR assay. TCRdb holds this immuneACCESS table with in-frame rearrangements only. Some clones are missing; in checked studies, unresolved V genes explain under half, and the rest has no known cause. The sample data list roughly 420,000 clones, and around 87% of these were observed just once. The ten largest clonotypes hold roughly 4% of the sample. Sample: peripheral blood, taken in a trial of Ad26.COV2.S vaccine versus placebo. The receptors stem from a person between 18 and 65 years old who received the Ad26.COV2.S COVID-19 vaccine or a placebo.

The chain carries TRBV3-1 (or the pseudogene TRBV3-2) and TRBJ2-3; 8 positions match TRBD2. With 7 bases clipped from V and 2 bases from J, the junction kept 8 bases outside the gene matches. CDR1 is LGHDT and CDR2 is YNNKEL in the germline V gene (reference sequence). The CDR3 loop spans 15 amino acids. The CDR3 region is CASKTAGEHTDTQYF. In DNA, the CDR3 is TGTGCCAGCAAAACAGCGGGGGAGCACACAGATACGCAGTATTTT.

This rearrangement joins TRBV4-3 to TRBJ1-2; TRBD1 is a possible D gene (5 bases). The CDR3 has 16 amino acids. Germline-derived CDR1 and CDR2 are LGHNA and YSLEER. Trimming stripped 4 bases from V and 0 bases from J, with 15 bases between. CDR3 sequence: CASSPGYGTTNYGYTF. CDR3 bases: TGCGCCAGCAGCCCCGGGTACGGGACTACTAACTATGGCTACACCTTC.

The chain uses TRBV5-8 and TRBJ1-6; TRBD1 aligns across 7 bases. There are 16 residues in the CDR3. V lost 1 base to trimming and J lost 8 bases; unmatched junction nucleotides: 9. CDR1 SGHTS and CDR2 YDEGEE come from the germline V gene. The CDR3 loop is CASSLWSGGIHSPLHF. The CDR3 bases are TGTGCCAGCAGCTTGTGGTCAGGGGGTATCCATTCACCCCTCCACTTT.

The rearrangement uses TRBV7-2 and TRBJ2-7, with D maybe TRBD1 (6 bases). V lost 1 base and J lost 4, with 14 bases in between. The CDR3 is made up of 15 amino acids. Germline V gene sequence: CDR1 SGHTA, CDR2 FQGNSA. As DNA, the CDR3 is TGTGCCAGCAGCTTAGAGGCAGGGGCTGTGTACGAGCAGTACTTC. Translation: CASSLEAGAVYEQYF.

This clone was seen once. CDR3 sequence (DNA): TGCGCCAGCAGGTCCAGCCTTAGCGTCGGAAACACCATATATTTT. This gives the protein CASRSSLSVGNTIYF. This chain connects TRBV10-1 to TRBJ1-3, with no clear D. The germline V gene has CDR1 WNHNN and CDR2 SYGVQD (reference sequence). The CDR3 runs 15 residues. V lost 6 bases to trimming and J lost 4 bases, with 16 bases between them.

The rearrangement links TRBV3-1 (or the pseudogene TRBV3-2) to TRBJ2-7; D remains ambiguous. Deletions cut 0 bases from V and 4 bases from J, with 7 bases between. The germline V gene has CDR1 LGHDT and CDR2 YNNKEL (reference sequence). This CDR3 has 13 amino acids. CDR3 in DNA: TGTGCCAGCAGCCAAGATCTTTTTTACGAGCAGTACTTC. This encodes CASSQDLFYEQYF.

This chain joins TRBV9 and TRBJ1-3, with D perhaps TRBD1 (5 bases). The CDR3 is 16 residues long. Germline CDR1 and CDR2: SGDLS and YYNGEE. The V end lost 4 bases, the J end lost 1 base, and 15 bases lay between the germline ends. The CDR3 here is CASSPTGDRSGNTIYF. For the CDR3, the DNA is TGTGCCAGCAGCCCAACGGGGGACCGATCTGGAAACACCATATATTTT. The entire variable domain, with the rest obtained from reference TRBV9 and TRBJ1-3, is as follows: DSGVTQTPKHLITATGQRVTLRCSPRSGDLSVYWYQQSLDQGLQFLIQYYNGEERAKGNILERFSAQQFPDLHSELNLSSLELGDSALYFCASSPTGDRSGNTIYFGEGSWLTVV.

This chain joins TRBV27 and TRBJ1-5; perhaps TRBD1 as D (6 bases). V was shortened by 0 bases and J by 4 bases, with 10 bases between the two germline ends. CDR1 and CDR2 from the germline V gene are MNHEY and SMNVEV (reference sequence). There are 15 residues in the CDR3. The CDR3 reads CASSLSLGGNQPQHF. The CDR3 region has the DNA TGTGCCAGCAGTTTATCCCTAGGGGGGAATCAGCCCCAGCATTTT.

The chain links TRBV29-1 to TRBJ1-2; D is unclear. V was cut by 5 bases and J by 5 bases, with 18 bases left in between. The CDR3 spans 14 residues. Germline-derived CDR1 and CDR2 are SQVTM and ANQGSEA. CDR3 residues: CSVSFAAVNYGYTF. The CDR3 coding sequence is TGCAGCGTTTCCTTTGCGGCGGTTAATTATGGCTACACCTTC.

On this clone itself: The identical CDR3 is also encoded by other nucleotide sequences in the sample. The chain carries TRBV6-2 or TRBV6-3 and TRBJ1-1, with D perhaps TRBD1 (5 bases). V gave up 2 bases and J gave up 1 base, with 8 bases separating them. This CDR3 spans 14 amino acids. The germline CDR1 and CDR2 sequences are MNHEY and SVGEGT. The CDR3 DNA follows: TGTGCCAGCAGTTACAGTAGGGGGAACACTGAAGCTTTCTTT. It translates to CASSYSRGNTEAFF.

V and J are TRBV5-6 and TRBJ2-2; D possibly corresponds to TRBD1 (6 bases). Germline V lookup: CDR1 SGHDT, CDR2 YYEEEE. V was cut by 1 base and J by 3 bases, with 13 bases left in between. The CDR3 is made up of 16 amino acids. This CDR3 is CASSLPAGAYTGELFF. In DNA form, the CDR3 reads TGTGCCAGCAGCTTGCCGGCAGGGGCCTACACCGGGGAGCTGTTTTTT.

This clone was counted once. The V and J genes are TRBV19 and TRBJ2-5; possibly TRBD1 for D (6 bases). CDR1 is LNHDA, CDR2 SQIVND, per germline (reference sequence). The V end was cut by 5 bases, the J end by 4 bases, with 20 bases between. CDR3 length: 16 residues. The CDR3 here is CASSPQSQGSLETQYF. CDR3 DNA: TGTGCCAGTAGTCCCCAGTCGCAGGGGTCGTTAGAGACCCAGTACTTC.

The V gene is TRBV7-2, the J gene TRBJ1-5; TRBD1 matches 7 bases. CDR1 SGHTA and CDR2 FQGNSA come from the germline V gene. The CDR3 runs to 16 residues. V was pared by 1 base and J by 0 bases, with 3 bases of the junction left unmatched. This CDR3 reads CASSLERGLSNQPQHF. The CDR3, as DNA: TGTGCCAGCAGCTTAGAAAGGGGGCTTAGCAATCAGCCCCAGCATTTT.